The 23 T cell receptor beta chains presented below share a single source sample, sequenced in a study of T cells in Graves' hyperthyroidism and ophthalmopathy. TCR beta CDR3 regions were amplified from RNA. A set of HTBI primers served as the primers for a first-round RT-PCR of the TCR CDR3. Via MiXCR, TCRdb re-called the multiplex PCR reads, giving one row per CDR3 protein. This table has around 600,000 distinct CDR3 sequences, approximately 15% appearing once. Sequencing used blood. These receptors all stem from a woman in her forties or fifties with Graves' ophthalmopathy.

The CDR3 bases are TGCGCCAGCAGCTTGGGGGACTCCGGGGAGCTGTTTTTT. Translating it yields CASSLGDSGELFF. The chain is built from TRBV5-1 and TRBJ2-2, with a weak D call TRBD2 (6 bases). The germline CDR1 and CDR2 sequences are SGHRS and YFSETQ. This CDR3 is 13 amino acids long. V lost 0 bases, J lost 6 bases, and 6 bases lay in between. The whole variable domain, filled in from reference TRBV5-1 and TRBJ2-2, reads KAGVTQTPRYLIKTRGQQVTLSCSPISGHRSVSWYQQTPGQGLQFLFEYFSETQRNKGNFPGRFSGRQFSNSRSEMNVSTLELGDSALYLCASSLGDSGELFFGEGSRLTVL.

This clonotype was detected only once. This CDR3 is CASSPPDSNEQFF. In DNA, the CDR3 is TGTGCCAGCAGCCCACCGGACAGCAATGAGCAGTTCTTC. The V call is TRBV3-1, the J call TRBJ2-1, with D tentatively TRBD1 (6 bases). This CDR3 comprises 13 residues. In germline, CDR1 is LGHDT, CDR2 YNNKEL (reference sequence). Between the trimmed V and J ends, which lost 4 bases and 6 bases, there was a span of 10 bases.

Ten or more counts support this clonotype. The V and J genes are TRBV28 and TRBJ2-5; 12 bases match TRBD2. The CDR3 runs 15 residues. After removal of 6 bases from V and 2 bases from J, the junction contained 4 bases not matched to a gene. The germline V gene has CDR1 MDHEN and CDR2 SYDVKM. CDR3 loop: CASSLTSGSQETQYF. In DNA form, the CDR3 reads TGTGCCAGCAGCCTGACTAGCGGGAGTCAAGAGACCCAGTACTTC.

The chain recombines TRBV29-1 with TRBJ2-1; 8 bases fit TRBD2. Germline V gene sequence: CDR1 SQVTM, CDR2 ANQGSEA. The V segment lost 4 bases and the J segment 0 bases; nucleotides outside the gene matches: 11. The CDR3 consists of 17 residues. CDR3 protein: CSVVGGASGVSYNEQFF. CDR3 in DNA: TGCAGCGTTGTCGGGGGGGCTAGCGGAGTCTCCTACAATGAGCAGTTCTTC.

The gene calls are TRBV25-1 and TRBJ2-5; 7 bases agree with TRBD1. Trimming removed 8 bases from V and 4 bases from J; junction bases left unmatched: 13. This CDR3 has 15 amino acids. CDR1 is MGHDK and CDR2 is SYGVNS in the germline V gene. The CDR3 DNA follows: TGTGCCAGCGGAAAAAGGACAGGAGGCTCAGAGACCCAGTACTTC. The encoded protein is CASGKRTGGSETQYF.

This clonotype was recorded a few times. The chain uses TRBV4-3 and TRBJ2-7, with 7 bases aligning to TRBD1. Looked up from germline, CDR1 is LGHNA and CDR2 is YSLEER. Trimming cost V 3 bases and J 2 bases; bases outside gene matches: 7. The CDR3 covers 15 residues. The CDR3 here is CASSQDAGGAYEQYF. DNA of the CDR3: TGCGCCAGCAGCCAGGACGCAGGGGGAGCCTACGAGCAGTACTTC.

As DNA, the CDR3 is TGCGCCAGCAGCCAAGTACGGGAGGGGGCCTACGAGCAGTACTTC. It codes for CASSQVREGAYEQYF. V gene TRBV4-1 combines with J gene TRBJ2-7; 8 bases are shared with TRBD2. The CDR3 consists of 15 residues. The ends lost 1 base at V and 2 bases at J; junction bases unmatched: 4. CDR1 and CDR2 (germline): MGHRA, YSYEKL.

This clonotype was counted ten times or more. The J gene is TRBJ1-1, the V gene TRBV28, with TRBD1 as a possible D gene (6 bases). Germline lookup yields CDR1 MDHEN and CDR2 SYDVKM. V was shortened by 6 bases and J by 0 bases, with 17 bases between the two germline ends. The CDR3 extends over 16 amino acids. CDR3 nucleotide sequence: TGTGCCAGCAGAGACGCAGGGACACACATGAACACTGAAGCTTTCTTT. As protein: CASRDAGTHMNTEAFF.

The chain links TRBV18 to TRBJ2-7, with 8 bases matching TRBD1. With V trimmed by 3 bases and J by 3 bases, 10 bases remained unmatched. The germline CDR1 and CDR2 sequences are KGHSH and LQKENI. The CDR3 is made up of 16 amino acids. CDR3 sequence: CASSPTAGTGIYEQYF. The CDR3 DNA is TGTGCCAGCTCACCTACGGCCGGGACAGGAATCTACGAGCAGTACTTC.

This clonotype was detected many times. This chain uses TRBV20-1 with TRBJ1-1; TRBD1 matches 8 bases. From germline, CDR1 is DFQATT and CDR2 SNEGSKA (reference sequence). CDR3 length: 14 amino acids. Germline trimming cut 4 bases from V and 1 base from J; bases unmatched to any gene: 5. The CDR3 is CSAKSRGPNTEAFF. CDR3 coding DNA: TGCAGTGCTAAAAGCAGGGGGCCGAACACTGAAGCTTTCTTT.

The rearrangement joins TRBV29-1 to TRBJ1-2, with TRBD1 matching 8 bases. This CDR3 has 11 amino acids. Trimming took 3 bases from V and 12 from J; bases not matched to a gene: 6. The germline gives CDR1 SQVTM, CDR2 ANQGSEA. The CDR3 sequence is CSVEMDRVNTF. DNA for the CDR3: TGCAGCGTTGAGATGGACAGGGTTAACACCTTC.

This clonotype occurred many times. The rearrangement uses TRBV20-1 and TRBJ2-7; 7 nucleotides align to TRBD1. The CDR3 runs to 13 residues. Trimming took 5 bases from V and 5 from J; bases not matched to a gene: 9. Germline V CDR1 and CDR2: DFQATT, SNEGSKA (reference sequence). The CDR3 region has the DNA TGCAGTGCTCTTCTACAGGGGACGGACGAGCAGTACTTC. This codes for CSALLQGTDEQYF.

The V call is TRBV5-1, the J call TRBJ1-4; TRBD1 agrees at 8 bases. CDR1 is SGHRS, CDR2 YFSETQ, per germline. CDR3 length: 15 residues. V shed 4 bases and J 7 bases; nucleotides not matched to a gene: 9. CDR3 loop: CASSQTGGTLEKLFF. As DNA, the CDR3 is TGCGCCAGCAGCCAAACAGGGGGAACTCTTGAAAAACTGTTTTTT.

For this clonotype: One base away lies a much larger clone, so this may be a sequencing read error. The rearrangement uses TRBV20-1 and TRBJ1-6, with 9 bases matching TRBD1. Germline V gives CDR1 DFQATT, CDR2 SNEGSKA (reference sequence). Losses at the gene ends were 0 bases for V and 11 bases for J; bases not matched to a gene: 8. The CDR3 runs to 15 residues. The CDR3 DNA reads TGCAGTGCTAGAGATAAGGGACAGGGTTTCCCACCCCTCCACTTT. Amino acid sequence: CSARDKGQGFPPLHF.

This clonotype was seen repeatedly, ten times or more. Here the CDR3 reads CASSSRTPASPYEQYF. The CDR3 nucleotides read TGTGCCAGCAGCTCTAGGACTCCAGCATCCCCCTACGAGCAGTACTTC. This chain links TRBV7-2 with TRBJ2-7, with D tentatively TRBD2 (5 bases). Trimming pared 4 bases from V and 2 bases from J, leaving 18 bases between. The CDR3 consists of 16 residues. Germline CDR1 reads SGHTA; CDR2 reads FQGNSA.

Many counts were recorded for this clonotype. The chain has TRBV7-6 and TRBJ2-5; TRBD2 matches at 11 bases. The germline CDR1 and CDR2 sequences are SGHVS and FNYEAQ. The CDR3 length is 17 residues. The trim removed 3 bases at V and 0 bases at J, leaving 6 bases unmatched. The CDR3 DNA is TGTGCCAGCAGCTTGGGGGTAGCGGGAGGGGACCAAGAGACCCAGTACTTC. Translating it yields CASSLGVAGGDQETQYF.

The chain is built from TRBV12-3 or TRBV12-4 and TRBJ2-3; 14 nucleotides line up with TRBD2. Trimming at V came to 6 bases and at J to 4 bases, leaving 9 bases not matched to a gene. The CDR3 spans 17 residues. In nucleotides, the CDR3 is TGTGCCAGCAGCCGAGGACTAGCGGGAGGTGACGCAGATACGCAGTATTTT. This translates into CASSRGLAGGDADTQYF.

The chain employs TRBV4-1 and TRBJ1-6; D ambiguous. Germline values: CDR1 MGHRA, CDR2 YSYEKL. This CDR3 contains 16 residues. V was pared by 0 bases and J by 7 bases, with 13 bases between. CDR3 in DNA: TGCGCCAGCAGCCAAGAAGCCGGGGTCTGGAATTCACCCCTCCACTTT. Protein sequence: CASSQEAGVWNSPLHF.

This clonotype appeared many times. V and J are TRBV7-9 and TRBJ2-7; TRBD2 is a possible D gene (7 bases). The CDR3 spans 15 residues. CDR1 and CDR2 (germline): SEHNR, FQNEAQ (reference sequence). Trimming left V 7 bases short and J 5 bases short, with 21 bases between. CDR3 loop: CASIEPGGAVNEQYF. The CDR3 DNA reads TGTGCCAGCATCGAACCTGGGGGGGCTGTAAACGAGCAGTACTTC.

The genes are TRBV19 and TRBJ1-3; D ambiguous. This CDR3 region has 14 residues. V dropped 4 bases and J dropped 4 bases, with 11 bases sitting between them. From germline, CDR1 is LNHDA and CDR2 SQIVND (reference sequence). CDR3 loop: CASSKGVKGNTIYF. Here the CDR3 DNA reads TGTGCCAGTAGTAAGGGTGTAAAGGGAAACACCATATATTTT.

The J gene is TRBJ1-1, the V gene TRBV28; a possible D gene is TRBD1 (5 bases). Trimming took 7 bases from V and 0 from J, leaving 12 bases between them. The germline gives CDR1 MDHEN, CDR2 SYDVKM. There are 14 residues in the CDR3. CDR3 DNA: TGTGCCAGCACCCGGGACGGGATGAACACTGAAGCTTTCTTT. Translation gives CASTRDGMNTEAFF. The full variable domain, rest sourced from reference TRBV28 and TRBJ1-1, is DVKVTQSSRYLVKRTGEKVFLECVQDMDHENMFWYRQDPGLGLRLIYFSYDVKMKEKGDIPEGYSVSREKKERFSLILESASTNQTSMYLCASTRDGMNTEAFFGQGTRLTVV.

This clonotype was picked up one time. The chain carries TRBV19 and TRBJ2-7; D possibly uses TRBD1 or TRBD2 (7 bases each). V was pared by 3 bases and J by 2 bases, with 23 bases between. Germline loops: CDR1 LNHDA, CDR2 SQIVND (reference sequence). CDR3 length: 18 amino acids. In DNA, the CDR3 is TGTGCCAGTAGTATTGGGAGGGGGCTGACTCTGGAAACCTACGAGCAGTACTTC. This translates into CASSIGRGLTLETYEQYF.

Concerning this clonotype itself: A much more abundant neighbour one base away suggests this may be a read error. The chain combines TRBV7-9 with TRBJ1-1, with TRBD1 as a possible D gene (5 bases). Germline lookup yields CDR1 SEHNR and CDR2 FQNEAQ (reference sequence). The CDR3 extends over 14 amino acids. The CDR3 DNA follows: TGTGCCAGCACCCGATCGGCAGGGAACACTGAAGCTCTCTTT. This encodes CASTRSAGNTEALF.